The sequence of this T cell receptor (beta chain) was determined in a study of neurological immune-mediated disorders. Notes on the study in general: The study found no CDR3 amino acid sequences shared by expanded clones across subjects, suggesting private repertoires in all groups. HTLV-1-associated myelopathy ranked highest for TCR clonal expansion and multiple sclerosis lowest, beneath healthy controls.

The germline V gene has CDR1 SGHRS and CDR2 YFSETQ. The CDR3 consists of 14 residues. V was clipped by 5 bases and J by 0 bases, with 6 bases between them. cDNA was made by 5'RACE with 10-nucleotide random UMIs. TCRdb ran MiXCR on the 5' RACE reads and lists one entry per CDR3 protein. The sample shows about 27,000 distinct CDR3 sequences, more than 20% of them seen only once. This clonotype was observed at least ten times. Antigen specificity is unknown. This clonotype was sampled from a woman aged 60-70 years in good health. Sequencing was performed on PBMCs. The rearrangement joins TRBV5-1 to TRBJ2-6; no clear D gene. The CDR3: CASRDPSGANVLTF. The DNA for the CDR3 is TGCGCCAGCAGAGATCCCTCTGGGGCCAACGTCCTGACTTTC.